The source of this T cell receptor (beta chain) is a study of shared clonotypes between healthy human individuals. Study overall: Each donor's CD8 memory used one plate, CD8 naive two, each CD4 subset three.

Comment on this clone: Its antigen is not identified.

V shed 0 bases and J 4 bases; nucleotides not matched to a gene: 13. Germline CDR1 is SGHRS and CDR2 is YFSETQ. The CDR3 has 19 amino acids. Study conclusions and caveats: In a handful of donors, around 5% of naive CD4 clonotypes appeared in common.

Sequencing used immunoSEQ multiplex PCR; TCRdb keeps in-frame clones, though not all of them. The table records over 2 million clones, roughly 94% of them present only once. The sequenced sample was naive CD4+ T cells sorted from blood. The subset denotes: CD45RA+ positively selected. The chain has TRBV5-1 and TRBJ2-1, with 10 bases matching TRBD2. This receptor was obtained from a man between 18 and 29 years old in good health. CDR3 region: CASSLAATSGPSRYNEQFF. The CDR3 DNA reads TGCGCCAGCAGCTTGGCCGCGACTAGCGGGCCCTCCCGTTACAATGAGCAGTTCTTC.